Shown below are 11 T cell receptor beta chains from a single sample sequenced in a study of post-analysis software for immune sequencing data. Overall study findings and caveats: In patients, TRBV5-6, TRBV5-1 and TRBV20-1 belonged to roughly five TRBV segments found more frequently than in controls.

Incorporated into the TCR beta cDNA libraries were unique molecular identifiers, which served to reduce PCR and sequencing biases. TCRdb ran MiXCR on the PCR reads and lists one entry per CDR3 protein. Of around 700,000 distinct CDR3 sequences listed, approximately 60% were seen once; the top ten hold over 9%. These TCRs are of unknown antigen specificity. The sequenced sample was blood. The receptor source for this set is a girl aged 2 to 9 with multiple sclerosis.

V is TRBV5-1 and J is TRBJ1-2, with TRBD1 identical over 9 bases. Germline V CDR1 and CDR2: SGHRS, YFSETQ. The ends lost 4 bases at V and 3 bases at J; junction bases unmatched: 7. The CDR3 totals 15 residues. The CDR3 region has the DNA TGCGCCAGCAGCCCTTGGACAGGGGACGACTATGGCTACACCTTC. Its protein product is CASSPWTGDDYGYTF.

The chain is built from TRBV20-1 and TRBJ2-7, with TRBD1 matching 9 bases. The CDR3 has 15 residues. Unmatched junction bases numbered 11, after V lost 2 bases and J lost 6 bases. CDR1 is DFQATT and CDR2 is SNEGSKA in the germline V gene (reference sequence). CDR3 sequence reads: CSARYVGQGAPEQYF. The DNA of the CDR3 is TGCAGTGCTAGATACGTGGGACAGGGAGCCCCCGAGCAGTACTTC.

The sample holds a few counts of this clonotype. The chain recombines TRBV5-1 with TRBJ2-1; D might be TRBD1 or TRBD2, each matching 5 bases. The CDR3 is made up of 15 amino acids. The germline V gene encodes CDR1 SGHRS and CDR2 YFSETQ. Between the trimmed V and J ends, which lost 2 bases and 9 bases, there was a span of 18 bases. The CDR3 spells CASSFRDDFGPEQFF. In DNA, the CDR3 is TGCGCCAGCAGCTTCCGGGACGATTTTGGGCCTGAGCAGTTCTTC.

This clonotype came up a few times. J is TRBJ2-7 and V is TRBV7-8, with D uncertain. The CDR3 has 15 residues. V lost 5 bases and J 3 bases, leaving 17 bases between the germline ends. Germline CDR1 SGHVS, CDR2 FQNEAQ. The CDR3 loop is CASSHGDNGLYEQYF. The CDR3 DNA reads TGTGCCAGCAGCCACGGCGACAATGGGCTCTACGAGCAGTACTTC.

This clonotype was counted only a few times. The rearrangement uses TRBV5-1 and TRBJ2-3; D could derive from TRBD1 or TRBD2 (5 bases each). In germline, CDR1 is SGHRS, CDR2 YFSETQ. The CDR3 extends over 13 amino acids. The V gene lost 2 bases and the J gene lost 8 bases, with 12 bases spanning the gap. The CDR3 region is CASSFPTGTTQYF. In DNA, the CDR3 is TGCGCCAGCAGCTTCCCTACCGGGACTACGCAGTATTTT.

The chain couples TRBV6-2 or TRBV6-3 to TRBJ1-2; 9 bases map to TRBD1. The germline V gene encodes CDR1 MNHEY and CDR2 SVGEGT. The J segment lost 5 bases and the V segment lost 6 bases, leaving 7 bases of the junction unmatched. There are 14 residues in the CDR3. The CDR3 DNA reads TGTGCCAGCAGACATACCGGGACAGGGTATGGCTACACCTTC. This translates into CASRHTGTGYGYTF.

The rearrangement joins TRBV7-9 to TRBJ2-6; no clear D gene. Per germline, CDR1 SEHNR and CDR2 FQNEAQ (reference sequence). The CDR3 length is 15 residues. With 5 bases removed from V and 0 bases from J, the gap between germline ends came to 8 bases. DNA of the CDR3: TGTGCCAGCAGCCCAGGCTACTCTGGGGCCAACGTCCTGACTTTC. Its translation is CASSPGYSGANVLTF.

The J gene is TRBJ1-4, the V gene TRBV4-1; 8 bases agree with TRBD1. V shed 1 base, J shed 5 bases, and the junction held 6 bases outside the gene matches. This CDR3 has 16 residues. The germline gives CDR1 MGHRA, CDR2 YSYEKL. The CDR3 DNA is TGCGCCAGCAGCCAAGGCAGGGGGCAAGAAAATGAAAAACTGTTTTTT. This sequence encodes CASSQGRGQENEKLFF.

V gene TRBV20-1 combines with J gene TRBJ2-5; no clear D. This CDR3 is built from 14 residues. Germline V lookup: CDR1 DFQATT, CDR2 SNEGSKA (reference sequence). V dropped 5 bases and J dropped 2 bases, with 15 bases sitting between them. Here the CDR3 DNA reads TGCAGTGCTTCCTATACGCCGGAACAAGAGACCCAGTACTTC. It codes for CSASYTPEQETQYF.

This clonotype showed up just a few times. V is TRBV29-1 and J is TRBJ2-1; a weak D match, TRBD2 (6 bases). Germline V lookup: CDR1 SQVTM, CDR2 ANQGSEA. Trimming shortened V by 4 bases and J by 1 base, and 14 bases separated the two germline ends. The CDR3 is 15 residues long. The CDR3 DNA reads TGCAGCGTTGGTCCGGGACTCGGATCCTACAATGAGCAGTTCTTC. Its translation is CSVGPGLGSYNEQFF.

V is TRBV6-6 and J is TRBJ1-6; TRBD1 might be the D (5 bases). V lost 5 bases to trimming and J lost 5 bases, with 16 bases between them. This CDR3 spans 16 amino acids. Per germline, CDR1 MNHNY and CDR2 SVGAGI (reference sequence). The CDR3 nucleotides read TGTGCCAGCAGTCCCGAGGGGACTGGGAATAATTCACCCCTCCACTTT. It specifies CASSPEGTGNNSPLHF.